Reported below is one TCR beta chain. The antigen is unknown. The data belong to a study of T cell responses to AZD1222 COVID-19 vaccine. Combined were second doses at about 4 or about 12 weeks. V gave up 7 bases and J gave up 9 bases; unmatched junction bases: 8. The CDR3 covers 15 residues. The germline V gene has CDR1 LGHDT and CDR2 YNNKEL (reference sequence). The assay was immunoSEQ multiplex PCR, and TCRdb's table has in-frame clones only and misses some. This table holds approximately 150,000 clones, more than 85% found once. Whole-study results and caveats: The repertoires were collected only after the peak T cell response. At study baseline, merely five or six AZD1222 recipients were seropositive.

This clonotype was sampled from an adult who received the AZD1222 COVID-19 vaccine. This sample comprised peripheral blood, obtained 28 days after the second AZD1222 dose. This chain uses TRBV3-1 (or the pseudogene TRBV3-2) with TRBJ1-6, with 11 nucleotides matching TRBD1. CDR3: CASNQGQGVSSPLHF. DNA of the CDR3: TGTGCCAGCAACCAGGGACAGGGGGTCAGTTCACCCCTCCACTTT.